One and the same sample provided the 15 T cell receptor beta chains below, sequenced in a study of T cell changes during pregnancy in multiple sclerosis. TCRdb's table, derived via immunoSEQ multiplex PCR, lists solely in-frame clones and lacks some. Of under 65,000 clones detected, under 95% appear once; the ten largest clones hold about 3.1%. The material was peripheral blood, obtained in the first trimester of pregnancy. The source of these receptors is a female donor in good health, enrolled as a control in a pregnancy study.

The rearrangement joins TRBV19 to TRBJ2-1, with 8 positions matching TRBD2. The CDR3 consists of 14 residues. V lost 8 bases to trimming and J lost 1 base; unmatched junction nucleotides: 4. Per germline, CDR1 LNHDA and CDR2 SQIVND (reference sequence). The CDR3 is CASELAGSYNEQFF. DNA for the CDR3: TGTGCCAGTGAATTAGCGGGGTCCTACAATGAGCAGTTCTTC.

The V call is TRBV7-6, the J call TRBJ2-2, with 7 bases matching TRBD1. V shed 3 bases and J 0 bases; nucleotides not matched to a gene: 1. Per germline, CDR1 SGHVS and CDR2 FNYEAQ. The CDR3 has 15 residues. The CDR3 region is CASSFGTANTGELFF. CDR3 DNA sequence: TGTGCCAGCAGCTTTGGGACAGCGAACACCGGGGAGCTGTTTTTT.

The chain employs TRBV15 and TRBJ1-5; D gene ambiguous. Trimming removed 0 bases at V and 3 bases at J, with 9 bases between. The V gene's germline CDR1 is LNHNV and CDR2 YYDKDF (reference sequence). The CDR3 loop spans 15 amino acids. The CDR3, as DNA: TGTGCCACCAGCAGAGAGTGGAGGAACAATCAGCCCCAGCATTTT. This gives the protein CATSREWRNNQPQHF. The variable domain in full, with the rest retrieved from reference TRBV15 and TRBJ1-5, is DAMVIQNPRYQVTQFGKPVTLSCSQTLNHNVMYWYQQKSSQAPKLLFHYYDKDFNNEADTPDNFQSRRPNTSFCFLDIRSPGLGDTAMYLCATSREWRNNQPQHFGDGTRLSIL.

This chain links TRBV29-1 with TRBJ1-2, with a possible D match to TRBD1 (6 bases). The V gene lost 6 bases and the J gene lost 1 base, with 15 bases spanning the gap. Germline V gene lookup returns CDR1 SQVTM and CDR2 ANQGSEA. The CDR3 extends over 14 amino acids. The CDR3 DNA reads TGCAGCGTGCGAGGGGGAGAGGGTAACTATGGCTACACCTTC. This translates into CSVRGGEGNYGYTF.

This clone was counted a single time. The chain joins TRBV20-1 to TRBJ1-5; D remains unclear. The V gene lost 6 bases and the J gene lost 11 bases, with 14 bases spanning the gap. CDR1 and CDR2 (germline): DFQATT, SNEGSKA (reference sequence). This CDR3 comprises 11 residues. The CDR3 here is CSAERGRSQHF. For the CDR3, the DNA is TGCAGTGCGGAGAGAGGGAGGTCCCAGCATTTT.

The chain has TRBV4-2 and TRBJ2-1; D perhaps matches TRBD2 (5 bases). CDR1 is LGHNA, CDR2 YNFKEQ, per germline. The CDR3 contains 14 residues. V was trimmed by 0 bases and J by 7 bases, leaving 10 bases between them. CDR3 protein: CASSQDIGKNEQFF. CDR3 coding DNA: TGTGCCAGCAGCCAAGATATCGGGAAGAATGAGCAGTTCTTC.

CDR3 nucleotides: TGTGCCAGCAGCCTATCTATACCAGCGCTAGTGGGCGAGCAGTACTTC. This translates into CASSLSIPALVGEQYF. The rearrangement uses TRBV11-2 and TRBJ2-7; D not resolved. Germline V gene lookup returns CDR1 SGHAT and CDR2 FQNNGV. The CDR3 has 16 residues. V was pared by 5 bases and J by 6 bases, with 23 bases between. The full variable domain, in which reference TRBV11-2 and TRBJ2-7 provide the parts outside the CDR3, is EAGVAQSPRYKIIEKRQSVAFWCNPISGHATLYWYQQILGQGPKLLIQFQNNGVVDDSQLPKDRFSAERLKGVDSTLKIQPAKLEDSAVYLCASSLSIPALVGEQYFGPGTRLTVT.

J is TRBJ1-1 and V is TRBV6-1, with 7 nucleotides matching TRBD1. The CDR3 spans 15 residues. J was trimmed by 1 base and V by 4 bases; bases with no gene match: 6. The V gene's germline CDR1 is MNHNS and CDR2 SASEGT. The CDR3 is CASSANRGRNTEAFF. The CDR3 DNA reads TGTGCCAGCAGTGCCAACAGGGGACGGAACACTGAAGCTTTCTTT.

The chain carries TRBV5-4 and TRBJ2-1, with 13 positions matching TRBD2. With 4 bases clipped from V and 8 bases from J, the junction kept 9 bases outside the gene matches. The CDR3 length is 16 residues. The germline gives CDR1 SGHNT, CDR2 YYREEE (reference sequence). The CDR3 DNA follows: TGTGCCAGCAGCACTATGGGACTAGCGGGAACCGATGAGCAGTTCTTC. It encodes CASSTMGLAGTDEQFF.

The CDR3 bases are TGCGCCAGCAGCCAAGCGGGGAGCGCGGGGAACACTGAAGCTTTCTTT. Its translation: CASSQAGSAGNTEAFF. The chain links TRBV4-3 to TRBJ1-1; D not resolved. Germline CDR1 reads LGHNA; CDR2 reads YSLEER. This CDR3 has 16 residues. Trimming removed 1 base at V and 1 base at J, with 13 bases between.

The J gene is TRBJ1-2, the V gene TRBV4-1; D unresolved. CDR3 length equals 12 residues. Deletions cut 3 bases from V and 7 bases from J, with 9 bases between. Germline V gene sequence: CDR1 MGHRA, CDR2 YSYEKL. CDR3 sequence: CASSQGPTGYTF. The DNA of the CDR3 is TGCGCCAGCAGCCAGGGCCCGACTGGCTACACCTTC.

The J gene is TRBJ1-1, the V gene TRBV5-4, with D unresolved. Trimming cost V 3 bases and J 4 bases, with 10 bases left between them. CDR3 length equals 13 residues. Germline CDR1 SGHNT, CDR2 YYREEE (reference sequence). The CDR3 spells CASSWSAGTEAFF. In nucleotides, the CDR3 is TGTGCCAGCAGCTGGAGCGCCGGCACTGAAGCTTTCTTT.

The gene calls are TRBV9 and TRBJ1-5, with TRBD1 matching over 9 bases. The germline CDR1 and CDR2 sequences are SGDLS and YYNGEE. Trimming cost V 2 bases and J 4 bases; bases outside gene matches: 7. CDR3 length: 16 amino acids. The CDR3 sequence is CASSVDGQGINQPQHF. The CDR3 DNA follows: TGTGCCAGCAGCGTGGACGGACAGGGGATAAATCAGCCCCAGCATTTT. The full variable domain, completed using reference TRBV9 and TRBJ1-5, is DSGVTQTPKHLITATGQRVTLRCSPRSGDLSVYWYQQSLDQGLQFLIQYYNGEERAKGNILERFSAQQFPDLHSELNLSSLELGDSALYFCASSVDGQGINQPQHFGDGTRLSIL.

The rearrangement uses TRBV2 and TRBJ1-4; 7 bases are a match to TRBD1. Per germline, CDR1 SNHLY and CDR2 FYNNEI. Germline trimming cut 10 bases from V and 4 bases from J; bases unmatched to any gene: 9. CDR3 length equals 14 residues. The DNA for the CDR3 is TGTGCCACTACCCGGGACAGTAATAATGAAAAACTGTTTTTT. This encodes CATTRDSNNEKLFF.

V usage is TRBV11-3 and J usage is TRBJ2-3; 7 nucleotides align to TRBD1. With 5 bases clipped from V and 1 base from J, the junction kept 3 bases outside the gene matches. This CDR3 is 14 amino acids long. CDR1 is SGHNT, CDR2 YENEEA, per germline. The CDR3 region is CASSLGQGTDTQYF. The CDR3 DNA reads TGTGCCAGCAGCCTCGGACAGGGCACAGATACGCAGTATTTT. Filled out from reference TRBV11-3 and TRBJ2-3, the complete variable domain reads EAGVVQSPRYKIIEKKQPVAFWCNPISGHNTLYWYLQNLGQGPELLIRYENEEAVDDSQLPKDRFSAERLKGVDSTLKIQPAELGDSAVYLCASSLGQGTDTQYFGPGTRLTVL.